These T cell receptor beta chains were read from a single sample in a study of human thymus T cells. Method: immunoSEQ multiplex PCR; TCRdb's copy keeps in-frame clones and lacks some. Of some 130,000 clones listed, around 94% were seen once; the top ten hold around 0.025%. Sequencing used thymus tissue. These receptors all come from a boy under two years old with a congenital heart defect but otherwise immunologically healthy. CDR3s leave out the opening cysteine and the closing phenylalanine or tryptophan.

v_call	j_call	cdr3_aa
TRBV7-9	TRBJ1-2	ASSVSLGGGYGYT
TRBV6-1	TRBJ2-7	ATRVFGC
TRBV5-1	TRBJ1-1	ASSLGGGNTEAF
TRBV11-3	TRBJ1-2	ATLIQGQRA
TRBV4-3	TRBJ1-5	ASSQDGKGDQPQH
TRBV18	TRBJ1-4	ASSPPFDRGLREKLF
TRBV28	TRBJ2-2	ASSFRGQVNTGELF
TRBV29-1	TRBJ1-1	SVEGYGWPMNTEAF
TRBV28	TRBJ1-3	ASSLARTGLSGNTIY
TRBV4-1	TRBJ2-2	ASSQVNRQANTGELF
TRBV19	TRBJ1-1	ASSIVLADRGPPSTEAF
TRBV5-4	TRBJ2-5	ASSPRGPEETQY
TRBV5-1	TRBJ2-3	ASSLGFWDRRDTQY
TRBV7-9	TRBJ2-2	ASSLVGGQITGELF
TRBV28	TRBJ1-1	ASSFGGPTKVHTEAF
TRBV5-1	TRBJ2-7	ASSLVGQTYEQY
TRBV19	TRBJ2-5	ASSMTKDSDIRTQY
TRBV29-1	TRBJ2-2	SVSTPRGGTGELF
TRBV30	TRBJ2-2	AWSVVGANTGELF
TRBV29-1	TRBJ2-5	SVRSGHIQETQY
TRBV4-1	TRBJ1-1	ASSQDRDREKAF
TRBV4-3	TRBJ1-2	ASRETINDRNVANYGYT
TRBV4-3	TRBJ2-1	ASSQDFGYNEQF
TRBV5-6	TRBJ1-4	ASSSQGKKLF
TRBV30	TRBJ2-5	AWNTGGGETQY
TRBV11-3	TRBJ2-3	ASSLGRTDTQY
TRBV6-5	TRBJ1-1	ASSYPGQGNTEAF
TRBV11-2	TRBJ1-4	ASSLEAKPVEKLF
TRBV7-2	TRBJ2-4	ASSLRQGGIQY
TRBV6-1	TRBJ2-3	ASFTGTSDTDTQY
TRBV28	TRBJ2-7	ASSLDYEQY
TRBV5-6	TRBJ2-2	ASSLGGRLGTGELF
TRBV7-8	TRBJ2-1	ASSLGQRGGAYEQF
TRBV30	TRBJ1-1	AWSPTRGVGTEAF
TRBV5-8	TRBJ2-7	ASSPSPKLCEQY
TRBV11-2	TRBJ2-7	ASSTRDSRGIEQY
TRBV28	TRBJ2-3	ASRGGGANTQY
TRBV7-2	TRBJ1-1	ASRTPRGAEAF
TRBV15	TRBJ2-4	ATSKEGPVGAKNIQY
TRBV6-1	TRBJ2-7	ASKTDRASYEQY
TRBV5-7	TRBJ1-1	ASSPNTEAF
TRBV2	TRBJ1-3	ASSLISAREYTIY
TRBV5-1	TRBJ2-5	ASSMTGLETQY
TRBV28	TRBJ1-2	ASSGVRGYT
TRBV11-1	TRBJ1-3	ASSLASSGNTIY
TRBV4-3	TRBJ1-5	ASSQDAQPGSNQPQH
TRBV25-1	TRBJ1-1	ASSGPFETVNTEAF
TRBV6-7	TRBJ2-2	ASRGHRGCGGELF
TRBV7-8	TRBJ1-1	ASSKYRVTEAF
TRBV6-5	TRBJ1-1	ASSGTGTSNTEAF
TRBV15	TRBJ1-1	ATSRVDTEAF
TRBV27	TRBJ2-7	ASTVKWGSSYEQY
TRBV28	TRBJ2-3	ASSLQGRSDTQY
TRBV28	TRBJ2-3	ASSLERGADTQY
TRBV7-2	TRBJ1-3	ASSQLRGFHSGNTIY